This TCR beta chain was found in a study of blood T cells in healthy people across ages. Whole-study results and caveats: Among long-lived donors, naive CD4+ cells were more numerous and diversity higher than in aged donors.

V dropped 3 bases and J dropped 9; count of bases not matched to a gene: 1. The germline V gene has CDR1 GTSNPN and CDR2 SVGIG (reference sequence). The CDR3 is 13 amino acids. This clonotype has a handful of counts. What it binds is not known. Donors gave around 10 milliliters of peripheral blood apiece. Isolation yielded PBMCs, at least 6 million per sample, in every case. Together with a sample-barcoded 5' primer, a J-beta primer mix was included in a second PCR lasting about 7 to 11 cycles. TCRdb re-called the 5' RACE reads with MiXCR, one entry per CDR3 protein. The sample gives some 1.4 million distinct CDR3 sequences, 35% to 45% of which show up once; 7.9% is in the top ten.

The receptor was derived from a woman aged 18-29 years in good health. Sequenced: blood. The chain has TRBV30 and TRBJ2-1, with TRBD2 matching over 14 bases. The CDR3 DNA follows: TGTGCCTGGAGCGGACTAGCGGGGGGTGAGCAGTTCTTC. Protein: CAWSGLAGGEQFF.